This TCR beta chain derives from a study of tumor and adjacent non-tumor tissue in lung cancer. Study findings and constraints: Tumor tissue had significantly higher TCR diversity than normal lung.

This clonotype was counted once. What it binds is not known. This may be a read error, as it is one base from a much larger clone. The library came from three nested PCR rounds adapted from ARM-PCR protocols. MiXCR, run by TCRdb on the multiplex PCR reads, gives a single entry per CDR3 protein. In the table there are 95,000 to 150,000 distinct CDR3 sequences, 66% of which are singletons. CDR3 length equals 17 residues. Germline CDR1 is ENHRY and CDR2 is SYGVKD. The template was RNA from unsorted bulk tissue. Between August and November 2014, newly diagnosed, chemotherapy-naive lung cancer patients underwent thoracic surgery in China.

This sequence was found in a man aged 25-45 years with non-small cell lung cancer. Source material: lung tumor tissue. The chain has TRBV10-3 and TRBJ2-5; 8 bases map to TRBD1. Here the CDR3 reads CAINESMAGGGEETQYF. CDR3 DNA: TGTGCCATCAATGAGTCGATGGCAGGGGGCGGAGAAGAGACCCAGTACTTC.